One sample yielded the 10 T cell receptor delta chains listed below, sequenced in a study of γδ T cells in repeated Plasmodium falciparum infection. Gammadelta T cells were flow-sorted from PBMC into Vgamma9/Vdelta2+ and Vdelta2-negative populations for bulk analysis. TCRdb re-called the multiplex PCR reads with CATT. The sample includes 90,000 or so delta-chain clones, 0.8% to 1% seen only once; the top ten take just under 10%. Sequencing was carried out using gamma-delta T cells from blood. The origin of the receptors is a pool of human donors (malaria-infected and uninfected, not separated).

In its sample, this clone was seen many times. The protein in TCRdb stems from a much larger clone and differs at residue 10 from this DNA's translation, likely a read error; here the protein is translated from the DNA. The chain recombines TRDV1 with TRDJ3; D is unresolved. Deletions cut 4 bases from V and 5 bases from J, with 15 bases between. The CDR3 length is 17 residues. CDR1 and CDR2 from the germline V gene are TSWWSYY and QGS. The CDR3, as DNA: TGTGCTCTTGGGGTAAACCACAGGCCCCGGGACACCCGACAGATGTTTTTC. This translates into CALGVNHRPRDTRQMFF.

This clone was seen repeatedly, ten times or more. TCRdb has a much larger clone's protein, which differs at residue 3 from the translation of this DNA, likely because of a read error; what is shown is the protein translated from the DNA. The chain links TRDV1 to TRDJ1, with D tentatively TRDD2 or TRDD3 (8 bases each). The germline V gene has CDR1 TSWWSYY and CDR2 QGS. This CDR3 comprises 18 residues. CDR3 residues: CAPGDPPSYETGGYKLIF. DNA of the CDR3: TGTGCTCCTGGGGATCCGCCTTCCTATGAGACTGGGGGGTATAAACTCATCTTT.

With respect to this clone: This DNA translates differently at residue 2 from the TCRdb protein, which is that of a much larger clone; a read error is likely, and the protein shown is the DNA's own translation. V gene TRDV2 combines with J gene TRDJ1, with TRDD3 matching 12 bases. Germline V lookup: CDR1 GEAIGNYY, CDR2 EKD. This CDR3 has 23 amino acids. CDR3 amino acids: CSCDPRLSYDVLGDTPYTDKLIF. As DNA, the CDR3 is TGTTCCTGTGACCCTCGCCTCTCCTACGACGTACTGGGGGATACCCCGTACACCGATAAACTCATCTTT.

This clone was picked up a small number of times. The TCRdb protein comes from a much larger clone and disagrees with this DNA's translation at residue 13, likely due to a read error; the protein given here is derived from the DNA. The chain couples TRDV1 to TRDJ3, with TRDD3 matching 12 bases. The J gene was missing in TCRdb and was found by matching the end of the DNA to germline. The germline gives CDR1 TSWWSYY, CDR2 QGS. The CDR3 sequence is 29 residues long. V dropped 2 bases and J dropped 2; count of bases not matched to a gene: 34. Here the CDR3 DNA reads TGTGCTCTTGGGGAAAATCCTACCCTCCCTTGGGTGTGTCTTACTGGGGGATACCCACCGACCTGGGACACCCGACAGATGTTTTTC. Translated: CALGENPTLPWVCLTGGYPPTWDTRQMFF.

This clone was recorded many times. This probably arose from a read error, given a far larger clone one base away. Distinct nucleotide sequences in the sample also encode this CDR3. This chain joins TRDV2 and TRDJ2; D is ambiguous. Trimming pared 0 bases from V and 8 bases from J, leaving 18 bases between. Per the germline V gene, CDR1 is GEAIGNYY and CDR2 is EKD. The CDR3 is made up of 16 amino acids. This CDR3 is CACDTVYGRGTAQLFF. The CDR3 nucleotides read TGTGCCTGTGACACCGTATATGGGAGAGGGACGGCACAACTCTTCTTT.

Remarks on this clone: TCRdb has a much larger clone's protein, which differs at residue 9 from the translation of this DNA, likely because of a read error; what is shown is the protein translated from the DNA. The rearrangement links TRDV2 to TRDJ1, with D perhaps TRDD3 (6 bases). No J gene is reported in TCRdb; it was inferred here by comparing the DNA with germline. Germline V gene data show CDR1 as GEAIGNYY and CDR2 as EKD. The CDR3 consists of 22 residues. The V end lost 4 bases, the J end lost 0 bases, and 35 bases lay between the germline ends. In DNA, the CDR3 is TGTGCCTGTGAACAGATACTGGGAACATATTGGGGCAGAGGGGCTTACACCGATAAACTCATCTTT. Amino acid sequence: CACEQILGTYWGRGAYTDKLIF.

This clone turned up a few times. A far larger clone is just one base off, so this is likely a read error. Other DNA variants within this sample encode the same CDR3. The chain links TRDV1 to TRDJ1; the D is unclear. No J gene is reported in TCRdb; it was inferred here by comparing the DNA with germline. Trimming took off 3 bases at V and 0 bases at J, with 23 bases between the two ends. Germline V lookup: CDR1 TSWWSYY, CDR2 QGS. The CDR3 covers 19 residues. The CDR3 is CALGDLSLFPSPYTDKLIF. The CDR3 bases are TGTGCTCTTGGGGATCTCTCGCTATTCCCGTCCCCGTACACCGATAAACTCATCTTT.

Details on this clone: The likely explanation is a read error, given a far larger clone one base away. The same CDR3 is also encoded by other DNA sequences in this sample. This chain links TRDV1 with TRDJ2; the D is unclear. Germline V gives CDR1 TSWWSYY, CDR2 QGS. This CDR3 is built from 18 residues. The CDR3 bases are TGTGCTCTTTTTCGGGTCCAGAGAACGAGTAGCTTGACAGCGCAACTCTTCTTT. Its translation is CALFRVQRTSSLTAQLFF.

Note on this clone: The protein given by TCRdb reflects a much larger clone and differs at residue 11 from this DNA's translation, likely from a read error; the protein shown is the DNA's translation. J is TRDJ1 and V is TRDV2; 8 bases are shared with TRDD3. CDR3 length equals 18 residues. V was pared by 3 bases and J by 0 bases, with 14 bases of the junction left unmatched. The V gene's germline CDR1 is GEAIGNYY and CDR2 EKD. The CDR3 is CACDLLGGPLDYTDKLIF. The CDR3 DNA reads as TGTGCCTGTGACTTACTGGGGGGTCCTTTGGATTACACCGATAAACTCATCTTT.

This clone was seen a few times. The protein recorded in TCRdb matches a much larger clone and deviates from this DNA's translation at residue 5, suggesting a read error; the protein here is obtained by translating the DNA. The chain combines TRDV2 with TRDJ1; the match to TRDD3 covers 7 bases. Since TCRdb gives no J gene, matching the DNA to germline was used here to assign it. The germline gives CDR1 GEAIGNYY, CDR2 EKD. V lost 4 bases to trimming and J lost 5 bases; unmatched junction nucleotides: 15. This CDR3 has 16 residues. CDR3 protein: CACETAAKWGRDKLIF. CDR3 sequence (DNA): TGTGCCTGTGAAACTGCGGCCAAATGGGGGAGAGATAAACTCATCTTT.